The sequence of this TCR beta chain was determined in a study of T cell changes during pregnancy in multiple sclerosis. Germline V lookup: CDR1 SGHDT, CDR2 YYEEEE. The J segment lost 0 bases and the V segment lost 4 bases, leaving 4 bases of the junction unmatched. The CDR3 spans 15 residues. Data came from immunoSEQ multiplex PCR; TCRdb stores just in-frame clones and leaves some out. The sample lists around 21,000 clones, about 87% occurring once. This clone was picked up one time. Sample: CD8+ T cells from peripheral blood mononuclear cells, taken in the third trimester of pregnancy. This chain joins TRBV5-6 and TRBJ2-7, with TRBD2 matching over 10 bases. This TCR came from a female donor in good health, enrolled as a control in a pregnancy study. In DNA form, the CDR3 reads TGTGCCAGCAGCCTCACTAGCGGGAACTCCTACGAGCAGTACTTC. The encoded protein is CASSLTSGNSYEQYF.